This T cell receptor (beta chain) is drawn from a study of cytomegalovirus exposure and HLA in healthy donors. Background on the study: An earlier analysis found some 120 million unique TCR beta sequences from about 190 million T cells.

Study findings and constraints: Several of the most significant clusters appeared, in a later analysis, to be linked to common viral pathogens.

Details on this clone: Its target is unknown.

The CDR3 is 16 residues long. Trimming stripped 1 base from V and 0 bases from J, with 10 bases between. Germline CDR1 LGHNA, CDR2 YNFKEQ. The PCR made use of 60 Vbeta and 13 Jbeta primers. Clones were sequenced by immunoSEQ multiplex PCR, and TCRdb holds only the in-frame ones, with some missing. The table has approximately 180,000 clones, 81% seen once; the top ten hold approximately 2%. This receptor was obtained from a man between 18 and 35 years old in good health and CMV-seronegative. The specimen sequenced was PBMCs. V usage is TRBV4-2 and J usage is TRBJ2-4; maybe TRBD2 (5 bases). The CDR3 spells CASSQVGGLAKNIQYF. CDR3 in DNA: TGTGCCAGCAGCCAAGTAGGCGGACTAGCCAAAAACATTCAGTACTTC.